In this sample, the clone carrying this TCR beta chain turned up a few times. CDR3 size: 15 residues. The ends were cut back, 4 bases at V and 0 bases at J, with 13 bases in the middle. Germline-derived CDR1 and CDR2 are MNHEY and SMNVEV (reference sequence). A sample-barcoded 5' primer and a J-beta primer mix were used in a second PCR of roughly 6 to 11 cycles. TCRdb reanalysed the 5' RACE reads using MiXCR and keeps one entry per CDR3 protein. Of 1.5 million to 2 million distinct CDR3 sequences in the sample, less than 50% were seen once. This record comes from a study of blood T cells in healthy people across ages. No fewer than 7 million PBMCs went into each sample.

This TCR came from a woman aged 40-49 years in good health. V and J are TRBV27 and TRBJ2-7; no reliable D call. Sequenced sample: blood. The CDR3 sequence is CASSSTFPSSYEQYF. The DNA of the CDR3 is TGTGCCAGCAGTTCGACATTTCCGAGCTCCTACGAGCAGTACTTC.